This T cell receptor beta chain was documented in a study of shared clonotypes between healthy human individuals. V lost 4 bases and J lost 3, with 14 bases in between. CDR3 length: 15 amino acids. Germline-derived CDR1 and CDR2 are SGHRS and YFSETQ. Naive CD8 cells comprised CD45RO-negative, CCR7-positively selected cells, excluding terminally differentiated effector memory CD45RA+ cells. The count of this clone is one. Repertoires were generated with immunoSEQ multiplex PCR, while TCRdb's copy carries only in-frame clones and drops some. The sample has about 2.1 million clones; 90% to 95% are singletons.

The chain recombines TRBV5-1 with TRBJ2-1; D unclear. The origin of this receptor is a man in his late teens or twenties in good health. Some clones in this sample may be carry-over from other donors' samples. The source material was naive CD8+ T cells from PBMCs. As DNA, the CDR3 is TGCGCCAGCAGCCCCTACGGCCCAGGCTACAATGAGCAGTTCTTC. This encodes CASSPYGPGYNEQFF.